A selection of T cell receptor beta chains follows, all from one sample in a study of shared clonotypes between healthy human individuals. Some clones are missing from TCRdb's copy, which holds only in-frame ones; the method was immunoSEQ multiplex PCR. The sample lists over a million clones, approximately 68% occurring once. What was sequenced was memory CD4+ T cells sorted from blood. Every receptor here comes from a man younger than 35 in good health. CDR3s include the opening cysteine and the closing phenylalanine or tryptophan. D genes are given only for firm matches. Only part of the rows carry a size: once, few, many, or a class if the clone is expanded.

TRBJ1-6 | TRBV10-3 | few | TRBD1 | TGTGCCATCAGTGTAGGACAGGTAGAATATTCACCCCTCCACTTT | CAISVGQVEYSPLHF
TRBJ2-7 | TRBV28 | once | NA | TGTGCCAGCAGGGAGACAGGCAGCTCCTACGAGCAGTACTTC | CASRETGSSYEQYF
TRBJ1-2 | TRBV5-1 | NA | NA | TGCGCCAGCAGCCCCTCAATTCAGACGGATGGCTACACCTTC | CASSPSIQTDGYTF
TRBJ2-5 | TRBV5-1 | NA | NA | TGCGCCAGCAGCTTAATTGGCCAAGAGACCCAGTACTTC | CASSLIGQETQYF
TRBJ1-1 | TRBV7-9 | NA | NA | TGTGCCAGCAGCTACCGCCCAAGGGGGACTGAAGCTTTCTTT | CASSYRPRGTEAFF
TRBJ1-2 | TRBV28 | NA | NA | TGTGCCAGCAGTTTTAAGCGGACAGCCTTC | CASSFKRTAF
TRBJ2-1 | TRBV27 | NA | TRBD2 | TGTGCCAGCAGTTTAGCTAGCGGGAGATACAATGAGCAGTTCTTC | CASSLASGRYNEQFF
TRBJ1-3 | TRBV5-4 | NA | TRBD1 | TGTGCCAGCAGCCAGGGACAGGGGGTGGACACCATATATTTT | CASSQGQGVDTIYF
TRBJ1-1 | TRBV7-2 | NA | NA | TGTGCCAGCAGCTTAGCGCGACAGGTGAACACTGAAGCTTTCTTT | CASSLARQVNTEAFF
TRBJ1-4 | TRBV5-5 | NA | NA | TGTGCCAGCAGCTTGGACGGCGCCCGGAAAGATCTGTTTTTT | CASSLDGARKDLFF
TRBJ1-1 | TRBV28 | NA | NA | TGTGCCAGCAGTTCCCCACGGGGGAACACTGAAGCTTTCTTT | CASSSPRGNTEAFF
TRBJ1-5 | TRBV4-2 | NA | NA | TGTGCCAGCAGCCAAGAAATCGTCGGTCGGGGGCTGGGGAATCAGCCCCAGCATTTT | CASSQEIVGRGLGNQPQHF
TRBJ1-4 | TRBV5-4 | NA | NA | TGTGCCAGCAGCTTCCAGGGTGCAACTAATGAAAAACTGTTTTTT | CASSFQGATNEKLFF
TRBJ2-4 | TRBV11-2 | NA | NA | TGTGCCAGCAGCTTGGAGGGGAACATTCAGTACTTC | CASSLEGNIQYF
TRBJ1-5 | TRBV14 | few | NA | TGTGCCAGCACAAAGGGACCGAGTCACAATCAGCCCCAGCATTTT | CASTKGPSHNQPQHF
TRBJ1-1 | TRBV5-1 | NA | NA | TGCGCCAGCAGCCGGGACGGATCCATGAACACTGAAGCTTTCTTT | CASSRDGSMNTEAFF
TRBJ2-5 | TRBV10-2 | NA | NA | TGCGCCAGCAGTGACAGGGGGGCGAGAGGAGAGACCCAGTACTTC | CASSDRGARGETQYF
TRBJ1-5 | TRBV6-1 | NA | NA | TGTGCCAGCAGTGATCCCCCAGCGGGGGCAGGTCAGCCCCAGCATTTT | CASSDPPAGAGQPQHF
TRBJ1-4 | TRBV2 | NA | NA | TGTGCCGGCAGACAGGCATCGAAAGAAAAACTGTTTTTT | CAGRQASKEKLFF
TRBJ2-4 | TRBV15 | few | NA | TGTGCCACCAGCAGAGATTTGGGCGTAGACAAAAACATTCAGTACTTC | CATSRDLGVDKNIQYF
TRBJ1-2 | TRBV2 | many | NA | TGTGCCAGCAGTGAAAGGTATCCCCCGGGGAAAGGCTACACCTTC | CASSERYPPGKGYTF
TRBJ1-2 | TRBV28 | NA | TRBD1 | TGTGCCAGCAGCTCGGGGGGACAGAACTATGGCTACACCTTC | CASSSGGQNYGYTF